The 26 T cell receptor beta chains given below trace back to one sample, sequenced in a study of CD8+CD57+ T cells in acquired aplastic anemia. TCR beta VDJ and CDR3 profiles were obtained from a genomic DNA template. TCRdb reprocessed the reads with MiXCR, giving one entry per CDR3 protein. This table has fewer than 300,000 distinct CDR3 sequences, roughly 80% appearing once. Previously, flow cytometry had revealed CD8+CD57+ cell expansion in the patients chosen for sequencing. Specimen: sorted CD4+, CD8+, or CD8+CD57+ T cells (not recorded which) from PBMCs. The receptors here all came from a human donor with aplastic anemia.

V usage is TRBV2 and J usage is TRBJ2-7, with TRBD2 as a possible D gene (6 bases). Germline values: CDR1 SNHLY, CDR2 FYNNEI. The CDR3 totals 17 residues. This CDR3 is CASSDGGIHEQFLGPGV. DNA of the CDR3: TGTGCCAGCAGTGATGGGGGGATCCATGAGCAGTTCCTCGGGCCAGGCGTC.

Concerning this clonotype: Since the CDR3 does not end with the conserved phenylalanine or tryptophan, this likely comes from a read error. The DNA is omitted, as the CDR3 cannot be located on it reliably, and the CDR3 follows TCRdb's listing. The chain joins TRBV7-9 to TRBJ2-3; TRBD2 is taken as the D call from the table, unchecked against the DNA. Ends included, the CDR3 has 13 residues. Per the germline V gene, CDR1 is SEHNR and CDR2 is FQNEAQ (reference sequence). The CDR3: CASNFQRSGGRDE.

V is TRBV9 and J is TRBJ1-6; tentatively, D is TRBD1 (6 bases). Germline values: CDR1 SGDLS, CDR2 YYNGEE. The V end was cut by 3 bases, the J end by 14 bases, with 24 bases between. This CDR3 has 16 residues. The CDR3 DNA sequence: TGTGCCAGCAGCGGGGGGGGGGGCGGCTATTACACCTCCCTCCACTTT. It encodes CASSGGGGGYYTSLHF.

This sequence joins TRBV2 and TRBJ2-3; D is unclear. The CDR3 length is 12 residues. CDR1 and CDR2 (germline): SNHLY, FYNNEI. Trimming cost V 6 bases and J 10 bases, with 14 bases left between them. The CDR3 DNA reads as TGTGCCAGCAGGGTAGGGTCAACAGCGCAGTATTTT. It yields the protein CASRVGSTAQYF.

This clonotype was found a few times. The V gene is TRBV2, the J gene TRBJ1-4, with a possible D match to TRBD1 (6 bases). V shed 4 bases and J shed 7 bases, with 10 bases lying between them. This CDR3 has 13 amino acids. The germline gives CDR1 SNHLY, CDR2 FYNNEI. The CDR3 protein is CASSVGQIEKLFF. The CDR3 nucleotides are TGTGCCAGCAGTGTTGGACAGATTGAAAAACTGTTTTTT.

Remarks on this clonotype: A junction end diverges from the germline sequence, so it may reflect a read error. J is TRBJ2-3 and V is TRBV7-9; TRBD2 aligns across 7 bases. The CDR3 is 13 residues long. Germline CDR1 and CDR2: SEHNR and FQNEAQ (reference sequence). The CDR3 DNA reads TGTGCCAGCGGGGGGGGTAGGGAGACCCCGTACTTCTTT. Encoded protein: CASGGGRETPYFF.

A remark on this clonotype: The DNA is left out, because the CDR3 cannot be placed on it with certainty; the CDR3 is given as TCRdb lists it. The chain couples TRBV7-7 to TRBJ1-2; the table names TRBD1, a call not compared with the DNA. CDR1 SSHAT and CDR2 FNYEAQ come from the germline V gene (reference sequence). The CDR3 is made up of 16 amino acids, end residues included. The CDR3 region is CAGLGGAETQYFGYTF.

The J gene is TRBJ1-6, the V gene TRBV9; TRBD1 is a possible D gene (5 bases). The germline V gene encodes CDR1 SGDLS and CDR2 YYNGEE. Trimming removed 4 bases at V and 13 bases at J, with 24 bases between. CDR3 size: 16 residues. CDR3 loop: CASSLVAWGNDQPLHF. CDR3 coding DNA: TGTGCCAGCAGCTTAGTGGCCTGGGGCAATGATCAGCCCCTCCACTTT.

The CDR3 region is CASSVGAGGYMYF. CDR3 sequence (DNA): TGTGCCAGCAGCGTAGGGGCAGGGGGATATATGTACTTC. The gene calls are TRBV9 and TRBJ2-7; the match to TRBD1 covers 7 bases. The germline gives CDR1 SGDLS, CDR2 YYNGEE. CDR3 length equals 13 residues. The V gene end was trimmed by 0 bases and the J gene end by 12 bases; junction bases not matched to a gene: 9.

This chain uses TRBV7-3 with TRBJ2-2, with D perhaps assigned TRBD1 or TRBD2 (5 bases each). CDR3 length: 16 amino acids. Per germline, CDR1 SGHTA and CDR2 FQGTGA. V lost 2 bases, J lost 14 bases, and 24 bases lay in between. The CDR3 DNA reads TGTGCCAGCAGCTTACATCAGGGACGGAACACCGAGGCTCTGTTTTTT. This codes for CASSLHQGRNTEALFF.

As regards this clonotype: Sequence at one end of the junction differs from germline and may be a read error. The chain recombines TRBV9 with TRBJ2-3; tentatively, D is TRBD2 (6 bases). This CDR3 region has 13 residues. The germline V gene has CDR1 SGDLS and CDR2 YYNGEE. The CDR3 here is CASGAGGTGTENF. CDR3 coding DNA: TGTGCCAGCGGCGCCGGGGGTACCGGAACGGAGAATTTT. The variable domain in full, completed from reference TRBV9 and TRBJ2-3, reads DSGVTQTPKHLITATGQRVTLRCSPRSGDLSVYWYQQSLDQGLQFLIQYYNGEERAKGNILERFSAQQFPDLHSELNLSSLELGDSALYFCASGAGGTGTENFGPGTRLTVL.

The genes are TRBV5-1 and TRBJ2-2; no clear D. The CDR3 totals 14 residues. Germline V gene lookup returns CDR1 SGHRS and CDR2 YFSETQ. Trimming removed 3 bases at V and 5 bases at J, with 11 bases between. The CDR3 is CASSYWTETGELFF. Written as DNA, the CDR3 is TGCGCCAGCAGCTATTGGACCGAGACCGGGGAGCTGTTTTTT.

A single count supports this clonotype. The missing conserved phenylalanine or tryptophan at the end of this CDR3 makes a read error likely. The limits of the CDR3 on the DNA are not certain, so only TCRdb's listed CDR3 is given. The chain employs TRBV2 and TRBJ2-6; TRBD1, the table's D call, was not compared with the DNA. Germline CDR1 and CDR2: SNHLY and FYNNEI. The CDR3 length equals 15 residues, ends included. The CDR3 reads CASSASDTRQPLHSV.

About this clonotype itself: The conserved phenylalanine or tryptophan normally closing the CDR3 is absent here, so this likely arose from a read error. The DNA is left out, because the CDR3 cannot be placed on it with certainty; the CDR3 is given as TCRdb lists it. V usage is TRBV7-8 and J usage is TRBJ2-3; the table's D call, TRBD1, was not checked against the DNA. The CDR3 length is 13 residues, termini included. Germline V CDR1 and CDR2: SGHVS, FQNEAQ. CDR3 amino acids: CASSLGADPPSNQ.

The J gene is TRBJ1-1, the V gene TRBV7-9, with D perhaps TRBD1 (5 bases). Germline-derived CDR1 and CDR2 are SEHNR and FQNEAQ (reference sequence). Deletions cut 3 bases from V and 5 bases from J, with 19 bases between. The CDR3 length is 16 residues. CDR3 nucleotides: TGTGCCAGCAGCTTTCAAAGAAGCGGGGGGAGGACTGAAGCTTTCTTT. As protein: CASSFQRSGGRTEAFF.

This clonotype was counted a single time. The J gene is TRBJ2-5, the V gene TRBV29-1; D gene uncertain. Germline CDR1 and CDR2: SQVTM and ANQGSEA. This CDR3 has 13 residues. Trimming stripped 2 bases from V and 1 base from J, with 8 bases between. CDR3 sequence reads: CSVELLIQETQYF. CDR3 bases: TGCAGCGTTGAATTACTCATCCAAGAGACCCAGTACTTC.

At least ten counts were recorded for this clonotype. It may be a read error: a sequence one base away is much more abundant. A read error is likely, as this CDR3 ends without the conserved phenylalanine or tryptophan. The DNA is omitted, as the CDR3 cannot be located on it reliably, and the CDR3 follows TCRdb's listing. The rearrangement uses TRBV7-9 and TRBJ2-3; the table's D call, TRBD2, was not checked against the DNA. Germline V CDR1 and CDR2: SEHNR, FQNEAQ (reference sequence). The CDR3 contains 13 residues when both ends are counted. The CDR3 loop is CASSFQRSGGNDE.

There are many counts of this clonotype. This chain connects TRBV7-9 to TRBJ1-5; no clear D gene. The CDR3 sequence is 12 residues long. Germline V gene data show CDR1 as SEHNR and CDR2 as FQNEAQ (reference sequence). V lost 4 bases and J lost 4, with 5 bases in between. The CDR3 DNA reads TGTGCCAGCAGCTCCCCTAATCAGCCCCAGCATTTT. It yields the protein CASSSPNQPQHF. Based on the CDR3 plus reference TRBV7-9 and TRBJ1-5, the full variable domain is DTGVSQNPRHKITKRGQNVTFRCDPISEHNRLYWYRQTLGQGPEFLTYFQNEAQLEKSRLLSDRFSAERPKGSFSTLEIQRTEQGDSAMYLCASSSPNQPQHFGDGTRLSIL.

The CDR3 DNA follows: TGTGCCACCAGTGACACAGGGGGCGCAGATACGCAGTATTTT. Amino acid sequence: CATSDTGGADTQYF. This chain connects TRBV24-1 to TRBJ2-3; 9 bases agree with TRBD1. After removal of 4 bases from V and 4 bases from J, the junction contained 2 bases not matched to a gene. This CDR3 comprises 14 residues. Germline CDR1 reads KGHDR; CDR2 reads SFDVKD.

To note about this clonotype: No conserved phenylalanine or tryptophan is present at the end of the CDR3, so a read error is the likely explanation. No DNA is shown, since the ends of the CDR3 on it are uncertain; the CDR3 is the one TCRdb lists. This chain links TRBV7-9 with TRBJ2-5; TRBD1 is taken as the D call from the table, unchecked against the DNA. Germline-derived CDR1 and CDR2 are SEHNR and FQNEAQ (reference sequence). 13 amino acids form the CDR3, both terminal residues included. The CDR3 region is CASRVAGSYRANV.

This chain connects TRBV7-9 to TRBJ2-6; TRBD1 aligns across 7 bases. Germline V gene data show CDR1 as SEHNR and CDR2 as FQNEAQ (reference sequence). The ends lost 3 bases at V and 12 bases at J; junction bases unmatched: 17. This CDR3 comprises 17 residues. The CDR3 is CASSFHRDGTALSVLTF. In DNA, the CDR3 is TGTGCCAGCAGCTTTCATCGAGACGGGACAGCCCTTTCCGTCCTGACTTTC.

The CDR3 region has the DNA TGTGCCAGCAGCGAAGGGCCAGATACGCAGTCTTTTGTCCTGACTTTC. This sequence encodes CASSEGPDTQSFVLTF. The chain links TRBV9 to TRBJ2-6; no clear D. The CDR3 length is 16 residues. The germline gives CDR1 SGDLS, CDR2 YYNGEE. Trimming shortened V by 3 bases and J by 13 bases, and 23 bases separated the two germline ends.

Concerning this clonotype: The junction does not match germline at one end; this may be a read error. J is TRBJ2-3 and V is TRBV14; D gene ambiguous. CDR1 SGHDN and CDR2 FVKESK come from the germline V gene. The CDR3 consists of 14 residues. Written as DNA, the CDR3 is TGTGCCAGCAGCTACGCGACGACCTACGAGCAGTACGATTTT. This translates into CASSYATTYEQYDF. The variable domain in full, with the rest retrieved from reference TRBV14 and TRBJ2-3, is EAGVTQFPSHSVIEKGQTVTLRCDPISGHDNLYWYRRVMGKEIKFLLHFVKESKQDESGMPNNRFLAERTGGTYSTLKVQPAELEDSGVYFCASSYATTYEQYDFGPGTRLTVL.

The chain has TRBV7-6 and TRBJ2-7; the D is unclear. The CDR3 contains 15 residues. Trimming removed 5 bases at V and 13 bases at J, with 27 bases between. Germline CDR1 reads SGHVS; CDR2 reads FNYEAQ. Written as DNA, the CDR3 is TGTGCCAGCAGCGAGCAAGAGACCCTGTACTTCGGGCAATACTTC. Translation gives CASSEQETLYFGQYF.

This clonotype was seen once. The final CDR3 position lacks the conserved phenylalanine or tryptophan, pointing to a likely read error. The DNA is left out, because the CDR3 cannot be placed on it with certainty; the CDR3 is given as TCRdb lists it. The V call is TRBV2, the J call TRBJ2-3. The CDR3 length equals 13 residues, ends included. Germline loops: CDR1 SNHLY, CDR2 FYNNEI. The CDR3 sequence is CASRDGDTDTQDL.

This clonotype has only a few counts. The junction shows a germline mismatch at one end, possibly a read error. The CDR3, as DNA: TGTGCCAGCGGGGACGGGGGCCCAAATACGCCGTATTTT. As protein: CASGDGGPNTPYF. This chain links TRBV2 with TRBJ2-3; perhaps D is TRBD1 or TRBD2 (6 bases each). Germline assignment: CDR1 SNHLY and CDR2 FYNNEI. The CDR3 is made up of 13 amino acids.